The clone carrying this TCR beta chain has only one observation. Its antigen is unknown. This specimen comes from a study of cytomegalovirus exposure and HLA in healthy donors. Study outcomes and limitations: In a later analysis, TCR beta V- and J-gene trimming showed a link to a missense DCLRE1C variant. Serostatus for CMV was the only available immune exposure information. An analysis that was carried out later associated 16,000 or so TCR beta sequences with HLA alleles at 0.05 false discovery rate. Later on, an analysis found that several of the most significant clusters appeared to be linked to common viral pathogens, which included parvovirus B19.

Researchers ran the PCR with 60 Vbeta and 13 Jbeta primers. Measured with immunoSEQ multiplex PCR; TCRdb has only the in-frame clones, and not every one. This sample carries about 150,000 clones, approximately 80% of them seen once, and the ten largest clones take around 5.6%. V was trimmed by 4 bases and J by 4 bases, leaving 18 bases between them. Germline CDR1 and CDR2: SGHNT and YYREEE (reference sequence). The CDR3 covers 15 residues. The chain joins TRBV5-4 to TRBJ2-7; weak D call: TRBD2 (6 bases). The sequence was collected from a woman in her thirties or forties in good health and CMV-seropositive. The sequenced material came from PBMCs. The CDR3 nucleotides are TGTGCCAGCAGCCCCGATAGCGGTAGAACGTACGAGCAGTACTTC. Protein sequence: CASSPDSGRTYEQYF.